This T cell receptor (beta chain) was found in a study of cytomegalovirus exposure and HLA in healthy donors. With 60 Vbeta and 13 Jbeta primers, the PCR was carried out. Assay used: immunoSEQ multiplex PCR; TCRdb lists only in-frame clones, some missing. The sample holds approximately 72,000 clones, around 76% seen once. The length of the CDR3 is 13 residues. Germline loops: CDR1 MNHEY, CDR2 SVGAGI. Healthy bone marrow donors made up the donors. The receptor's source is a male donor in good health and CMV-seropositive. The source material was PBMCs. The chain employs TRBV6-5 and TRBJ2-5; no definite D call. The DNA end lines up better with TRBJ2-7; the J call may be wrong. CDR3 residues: CASSEQLNYEQYF. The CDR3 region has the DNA TGTGCCAGCAGCGAGCAGTTAAACTACGAGCAGTACTTC.